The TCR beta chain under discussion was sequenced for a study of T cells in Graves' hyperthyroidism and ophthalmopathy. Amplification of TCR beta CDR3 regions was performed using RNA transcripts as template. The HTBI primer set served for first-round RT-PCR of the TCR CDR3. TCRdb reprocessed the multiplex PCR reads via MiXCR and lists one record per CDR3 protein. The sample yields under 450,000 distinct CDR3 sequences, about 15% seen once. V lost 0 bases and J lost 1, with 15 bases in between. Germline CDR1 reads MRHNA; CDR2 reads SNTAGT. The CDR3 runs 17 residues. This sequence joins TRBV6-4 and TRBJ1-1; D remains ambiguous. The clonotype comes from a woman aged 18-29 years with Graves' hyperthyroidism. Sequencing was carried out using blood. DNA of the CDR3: TGTGCCAGCAGTGACTCCCTGGGGATAGTCAGGAACACTGAAGCTTTCTTT. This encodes CASSDSLGIVRNTEAFF.